Listed here is a single T cell receptor beta chain. This CDR3 comprises 16 residues. V shed 6 bases and J 1 base; nucleotides not matched to a gene: 6. CDR1 and CDR2 from the germline V gene are MNHNS and SASEGT. An amount of RNA that ranged from roughly 0.45 to 1 ug was reverse transcribed with random hexamers. TCRdb analysed the immunoSEQ multiplex PCR reads with MiXCR anew, one entry per CDR3 protein. The table lists about 400,000 distinct CDR3 sequences, around 85% of them singletons, with about 0.1% in the top ten. Negative isolation was used for CD8+ and CD4+ T cells, and FACS enrichment was applied to TEMRA cells. This sample was included in a study of CD8 T cells in Susac syndrome.

The sequenced sample was CD8+ T cells from PBMCs. The clonotype originates from a human donor with multiple sclerosis. The rearrangement links TRBV6-1 to TRBJ1-1; 12 nucleotides match TRBD1. CDR3 protein: CASSRDRGLGNTEAFF. The CDR3 DNA is TGTGCCAGCAGCCGGGACAGGGGGCTGGGGAACACTGAAGCTTTCTTT.